This T cell receptor beta chain was captured by sequencing in a study of CD8+CD57+ T cells in acquired aplastic anemia. Study overall: CD4+ reads averaged about 9.9 million in healthy donors. Study observations and caveats: Patients had around 30 CD8+ CDR3 sequences in common with controls (the shared set).

The ends lost 3 bases at V and 9 bases at J; junction bases unmatched: 10. This CDR3 is built from 15 residues. Germline V gene sequence: CDR1 DFQATT, CDR2 SNEGSKA (reference sequence). Genomic DNA templated the TCR beta VDJ and CDR3 profiling. TCRdb reprocessed the reads via MiXCR and lists one record per CDR3 protein. Seen here are some 180,000 distinct CDR3 sequences, 46% observed once, and the top ten hold approximately 2.9%. In its sample, this clonotype was seen many times. Its cognate antigen is unknown. This TCR was sampled from a human donor in good health. What was sequenced was sorted CD4+, CD8+, or CD8+CD57+ T cells (not recorded which) from PBMCs. The rearrangement uses TRBV20-1 and TRBJ2-1; TRBD2 agrees at 11 bases. CDR3 region: CSASITSGSRGEQFF. CDR3 in DNA: TGCAGTGCTAGTATCACTAGCGGGAGTCGAGGTGAGCAGTTCTTC.